These 9 T cell receptor beta chains originate from one sample sequenced in a study of T-cell reconstitution after alpha-beta-depleted transplantation in children. Construction of the TCRbeta library involved unique molecular identifiers. TCRdb independently ran MiXCR on the PCR reads; one entry per CDR3 protein. The sample holds fewer than 550,000 distinct CDR3 sequences, roughly a tenth seen once. This material consisted of PBMCs, taken before TCRalphabeta/CD19-depleted stem cell transplant. The receptor set was obtained from a child aged 2 to 9 with inherited bone marrow failure, due to receive a stem cell transplant.

This clonotype was observed a handful of times. The chain joins TRBV12-3 or TRBV12-4 to TRBJ2-2; no definite D call. The CDR3 spans 16 residues. The V end was cut by 5 bases, the J end by 2 bases, with 15 bases between. The CDR3 region is CASSPRPTLNTGELFF. The CDR3 region has the DNA TGTGCCAGCAGTCCGCGACCGACTCTAAACACCGGGGAGCTGTTTTTT.

This clonotype occurred many times. The rearrangement joins TRBV27 to TRBJ2-2; a weak D match, TRBD2 (5 bases). Trimming stripped 7 bases from V and 4 bases from J, with 16 bases between. This CDR3 region has 15 residues. Per germline, CDR1 MNHEY and CDR2 SMNVEV (reference sequence). Here the CDR3 reads CASKSEAGPTGELFF. The CDR3 nucleotides read TGTGCCAGCAAATCGGAGGCAGGACCCACCGGGGAGCTGTTTTTT.

This clonotype has a count of ten or more. The chain combines TRBV5-1 with TRBJ2-7; D uncertain. CDR1 and CDR2 (germline): SGHRS, YFSETQ. The CDR3 spans 14 residues. V was clipped by 1 base and J by 2 bases, with 10 bases between them. CDR3 region: CASSLMGKPYEQYF. The DNA for the CDR3 is TGCGCCAGCAGCTTGATGGGGAAGCCCTACGAGCAGTACTTC.

In this sample, this clonotype turned up many times. The J gene is TRBJ2-7, the V gene TRBV7-6; D assignment may be TRBD1 or TRBD2 (5 bases each). CDR3 length: 12 amino acids. In germline, CDR1 is SGHVS, CDR2 FNYEAQ. V was clipped by 3 bases and J by 6 bases, with 9 bases between them. The CDR3 loop is CASSFLGTEQYF. Written as DNA, the CDR3 is TGTGCCAGCAGCTTCCTAGGGACCGAGCAGTACTTC.

This clonotype was recorded at least ten times. The V gene is TRBV29-1, the J gene TRBJ2-1, with D hard to call. This CDR3 has 15 amino acids. V gave up 8 bases and J gave up 5 bases, with 22 bases separating them. In germline, CDR1 is SQVTM, CDR2 ANQGSEA. DNA of the CDR3: TGCAGCTTTGCCGGCGGCACCACTTCAAACAATGAGCAGTTCTTC. It yields the protein CSFAGGTTSNNEQFF.

In its sample, this clonotype was seen many times. The chain recombines TRBV29-1 with TRBJ2-7; D is undetermined. V gave up 0 bases and J gave up 5 bases, with 8 bases separating them. Germline assignment: CDR1 SQVTM and CDR2 ANQGSEA. This CDR3 spans 12 amino acids. As DNA, the CDR3 is TGCAGCGTTGAAGATCGTGCGAACGAGCAGTACTTC. Translation gives CSVEDRANEQYF.

This clonotype has just a few counts. The chain links TRBV10-3 to TRBJ2-7; D is perhaps TRBD1 (5 bases). This CDR3 contains 15 residues. Germline-derived CDR1 and CDR2 are ENHRY and SYGVKD. V was shortened by 0 bases and J by 3 bases, with 12 bases between the two germline ends. The CDR3 DNA reads as TGTGCCATCAGTGAGTCGGACAACTCTTTCTACGAGCAGTACTTC. It encodes CAISESDNSFYEQYF.

This clonotype was seen many times. This rearrangement joins TRBV14 to TRBJ2-1; D may be TRBD1 (5 bases). The length of the CDR3 is 13 residues. Germline CDR1 is SGHDN and CDR2 is FVKESK. Between the trimmed V and J ends, which lost 1 base and 5 bases, there was a span of 6 bases. CDR3 sequence: CASSQGGNNEQFF. The CDR3 nucleotides are TGTGCCAGCAGCCAAGGGGGCAACAATGAGCAGTTCTTC. The full variable domain, completed using reference TRBV14 and TRBJ2-1, is EAGVTQFPSHSVIEKGQTVTLRCDPISGHDNLYWYRRVMGKEIKFLLHFVKESKQDESGMPNNRFLAERTGGTYSTLKVQPAELEDSGVYFCASSQGGNNEQFFGPGTRLTVL.

This clonotype was picked up many times. This chain connects TRBV3-1 to TRBJ2-1; 7 positions match TRBD2. The V gene end was trimmed by 0 bases and the J gene end by 3 bases; junction bases not matched to a gene: 11. The germline V gene encodes CDR1 LGHDT and CDR2 YNNKEL (reference sequence). The CDR3 has 18 residues. The CDR3 nucleotides read TGTGCCAGCAGCCAAGATCAATTCGCGGGAGTGGACTACAATGAGCAGTTCTTC. Residues: CASSQDQFAGVDYNEQFF.